The clone carrying this T cell receptor delta chain was counted a few times. Its antigen is undetermined. This is likely an artifact of a read error, given a far larger clone one base away. Other nucleotide sequences in the sample specify the same CDR3. The sample originates from a study of γδ T cells in repeated Plasmodium falciparum infection. Study in general: Samples were taken at baseline, before some infections, and 21 days after each. Broader study findings: Malian children's Vdelta2-negative repertoires appeared more expanded and less diverse than Australians'.

TCRdb reanalyzed the multiplex PCR reads using CATT. Here the sample spans around 89,000 delta-chain clones, roughly 1.4% being singletons. Gammadelta T cells were flow-sorted from PBMC into Vgamma9/Vdelta2+ and Vdelta2-negative populations for bulk analysis. J was trimmed by 8 bases and V by 0 bases; bases with no gene match: 6. The CDR3 extends over 14 amino acids. Germline V gene lookup returns CDR1 TVYSNPD and CDR2 GDNSRS (reference sequence). The chain couples TRDV3 to TRDJ1; 13 positions agree with TRDD3. No J gene is reported in TCRdb; it was inferred here by comparing the DNA with germline. Specimen: gamma-delta T cells from blood. The receptor comes from a pool of human donors (malaria-infected and uninfected, not separated). In DNA, the CDR3 is TGTGCCTTTAGCATTACTGGGGGATACGACAAACTCATCTTT. Its translation is CAFSITGGYDKLIF.